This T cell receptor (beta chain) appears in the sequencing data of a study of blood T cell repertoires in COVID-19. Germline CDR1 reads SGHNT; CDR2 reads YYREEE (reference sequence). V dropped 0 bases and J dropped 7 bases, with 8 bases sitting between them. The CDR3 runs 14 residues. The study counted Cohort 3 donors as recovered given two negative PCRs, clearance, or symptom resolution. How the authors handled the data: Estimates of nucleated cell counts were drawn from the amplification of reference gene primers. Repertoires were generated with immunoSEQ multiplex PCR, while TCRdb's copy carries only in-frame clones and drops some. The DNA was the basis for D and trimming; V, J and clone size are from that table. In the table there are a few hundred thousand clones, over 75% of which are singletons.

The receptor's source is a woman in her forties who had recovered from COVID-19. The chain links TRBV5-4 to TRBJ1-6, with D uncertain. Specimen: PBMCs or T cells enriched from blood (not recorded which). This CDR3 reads CASSLERGNSPLHF. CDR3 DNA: TGTGCCAGCAGCTTGGAACGGGGAAATTCACCCCTCCACTTT.